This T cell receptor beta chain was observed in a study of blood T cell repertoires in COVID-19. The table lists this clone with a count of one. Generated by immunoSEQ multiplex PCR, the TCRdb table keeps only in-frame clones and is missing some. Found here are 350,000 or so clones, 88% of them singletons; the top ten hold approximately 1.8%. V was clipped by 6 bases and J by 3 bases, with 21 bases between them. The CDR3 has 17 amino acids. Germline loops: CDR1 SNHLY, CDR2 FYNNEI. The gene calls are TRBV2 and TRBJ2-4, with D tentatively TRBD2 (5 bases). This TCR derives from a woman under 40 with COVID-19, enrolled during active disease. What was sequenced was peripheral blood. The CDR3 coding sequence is TGTGCCAGCAGCCCGGGAAGCCTTACCTTCGGCAAAAACATTCAGTACTTC. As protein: CASSPGSLTFGKNIQYF.